The 17 T cell receptor beta chains below come from one sample, sequenced in a study of a mutant IDH1 vaccine in newly diagnosed glioma (dated by TCRdb to the early 2020s). What the time point label conveys for this sample: baseline, week 1 (first vaccination visit). The treatment or condition label, as the study defines it: pre-vaccination baseline after standard-of-care therapy. The library was obtained by the immunoSEQ multiplex PCR assay. TCRdb mirrors the immuneACCESS table, restricted to in-frame sequences. Some clones are absent from its copies; in checked studies, under half trace to an unresolved V gene, and the reason for the others is unknown. Counted in this sample were about 66,000 clones; 80% to 90% of them appeared once. 2.9% of the sample is taken by the ten largest. The sample in question was PBMCs, obtained from a glioma patient treated with radiotherapy, temozolomide or both. All receptors derive from a man younger than 40 with glioma.

V gene TRBV5-1 combines with J gene TRBJ1-2, with TRBD1 matching over 8 bases. The CDR3 contains 17 residues. CDR1 is SGHRS, CDR2 YFSETQ, per germline. The J segment lost 3 bases and the V segment lost 2 bases, leaving 12 bases of the junction unmatched. The CDR3 DNA reads TGCGCCAGCAGCTTCCCGAACAGGGGGGAGATGGACTATGGCTACACCTTC. Protein product: CASSFPNRGEMDYGYTF.

The chain recombines TRBV19 with TRBJ2-1, with 10 bases lining up with TRBD2. The CDR3 runs to 14 residues. Losses at the gene ends were 3 bases for V and 9 bases for J; bases not matched to a gene: 5. Looked up from germline, CDR1 is LNHDA and CDR2 is SQIVND (reference sequence). CDR3 amino acids: CASSILAGVPEQFF. CDR3 DNA sequence: TGTGCCAGTAGTATCCTAGCGGGGGTACCTGAGCAGTTCTTC.

The J gene is TRBJ2-5, the V gene TRBV6-1; D may be TRBD1 (5 bases). The CDR3 length is 15 residues. Trimming cost V 7 bases and J 6 bases, with 21 bases left between them. The germline V gene encodes CDR1 MNHNS and CDR2 SASEGT. CDR3 nucleotides: TGTGCCAGCAACCGCAATCAGAATAAGGGGCAGACCCAGTACTTC. It translates to CASNRNQNKGQTQYF.

V and J are TRBV11-2 and TRBJ1-1; TRBD1 is a possible D gene (6 bases). Germline V lookup: CDR1 SGHAT, CDR2 FQNNGV. The V end lost 3 bases, the J end lost 4 bases, and 12 bases lay between the germline ends. The CDR3 is 14 amino acids. CDR3 residues: CASSLGGGGTEAFF. The CDR3 region has the DNA TGTGCCAGCAGCTTGGGGGGGGGCGGCACTGAAGCTTTCTTT.

V and J are TRBV29-1 and TRBJ2-6; D is unresolved. The V end was cut by 6 bases, the J end by 0 bases, with 15 bases between. This CDR3 region has 16 residues. Germline-derived CDR1 and CDR2 are SQVTM and ANQGSEA. CDR3 region: CSVVALTLSGANVLTF. The CDR3 region has the DNA TGCAGCGTCGTGGCCCTTACCCTCTCTGGGGCCAACGTCCTGACTTTC.

This clone was recorded once. This chain joins TRBV6-5 and TRBJ1-3; D not certain. The V end lost 5 bases, the J end lost 0 bases, and 11 bases lay between the germline ends. Germline V gives CDR1 MNHEY, CDR2 SVGAGI. CDR3 size: 15 residues. Here the CDR3 DNA reads TGTGCCAGCAGTCGCACCTACTTCTCTGGAAACACCATATATTTT. This sequence encodes CASSRTYFSGNTIYF.

V gene TRBV28 combines with J gene TRBJ2-7, with a weak D call TRBD2 (6 bases). Deletions cut 0 bases from V and 4 bases from J, with 16 bases between. The CDR3 has 16 residues. Germline V gene data show CDR1 as MDHEN and CDR2 as SYDVKM. The CDR3 loop is CASSLWNAGSSYEQYF. In DNA, the CDR3 is TGTGCCAGCAGTTTATGGAACGCGGGGTCATCGTACGAGCAGTACTTC.

This clone was counted a single time. This chain connects TRBV19 to TRBJ2-3; D may be TRBD1 (5 bases). The V end lost 3 bases, the J end lost 5 bases, and 12 bases lay between the germline ends. This CDR3 spans 14 amino acids. Germline V gene lookup returns CDR1 LNHDA and CDR2 SQIVND (reference sequence). DNA of the CDR3: TGTGCCAGTAGTATTAGGGGAAAACGAGATACGCAGTATTTT. Amino acid sequence: CASSIRGKRDTQYF.

This clone was recorded only once. This chain links TRBV28 with TRBJ1-2, with D maybe TRBD1 (5 bases). CDR1 MDHEN and CDR2 SYDVKM come from the germline V gene. Trimming took off 3 bases at V and 4 bases at J, with 12 bases between the two ends. The CDR3 loop spans 14 amino acids. CDR3 in amino acids: CASSFGGVTYGYTF. The DNA of the CDR3 is TGTGCCAGCAGTTTTGGGGGAGTTACCTATGGCTACACCTTC.

This clone was seen once. V and J are TRBV10-3 and TRBJ2-7; tentatively, D is TRBD2 (7 bases). The CDR3 covers 14 residues. Germline CDR1 reads ENHRY; CDR2 reads SYGVKD. The V end lost 4 bases, the J end lost 2 bases, and 12 bases lay between the germline ends. The CDR3 region has the DNA TGTGCCATCAGTGGGGCGGGGGCCCCCTACGAGCAGTACTTC. It encodes CAISGAGAPYEQYF.

The gene calls are TRBV4-1 and TRBJ1-3, with 7 bases fitting TRBD1. The V gene's germline CDR1 is MGHRA and CDR2 YSYEKL. With 1 base clipped from V and 1 base from J, the junction kept 4 bases outside the gene matches. CDR3 length equals 16 residues. CDR3 protein: CASSQGQGRSGNTIYF. The CDR3 DNA is TGCGCCAGCAGCCAAGGACAGGGAAGATCTGGAAACACCATATATTTT.

The CDR3 bases are TGTGCCAGCAGCTTTGATCCGTCTGGAAACACCATATATTTT. Its translation: CASSFDPSGNTIYF. The chain recombines TRBV7-2 with TRBJ1-3, with unresolved D. CDR1 is SGHTA, CDR2 FQGNSA, per germline. The CDR3 is 14 amino acids. V was trimmed by 3 bases and J by 1 base, leaving 7 bases between them. The whole variable domain, remainder taken from reference TRBV7-2 and TRBJ1-3, is GAGVSQSPSNKVTEKGKDVELRCDPISGHTALYWYRQSLGQGLEFLIYFQGNSAPDKSGLPSDRFSAERTGGSVSTLTIQRTQQEDSAVYLCASSFDPSGNTIYFGEGSWLTVV.

This clone appeared a few times. The V call is TRBV4-1, the J call TRBJ1-5; D might be TRBD1 (5 bases). The germline CDR1 and CDR2 sequences are MGHRA and YSYEKL. V was trimmed by 8 bases and J by 2 bases, leaving 10 bases between them. This CDR3 is 13 amino acids long. The CDR3 loop reads CASSGGGNQPQHF. The DNA for the CDR3 is TGCGCCAGCTCTGGGGGGGGCAATCAGCCCCAGCATTTT.

The DNA of the CDR3 is TGTGCCGCGGCGGGGGACGGGGCGTCAGATACGCAGTATTTT. This gives the protein CAAAGDGASDTQYF. The chain is built from TRBV7-6 and TRBJ2-3, with 7 bases that match TRBD2. Germline CDR1 and CDR2: SGHVS and FNYEAQ. The ends lost 11 bases at V and 4 bases at J; junction bases unmatched: 12. CDR3 length: 14 amino acids.

On this clone itself: The same CDR3 also results from other DNA sequences found in this sample. V usage is TRBV9 and J usage is TRBJ2-3; D is unresolved. Germline CDR1 and CDR2: SGDLS and YYNGEE. This CDR3 contains 12 residues. V lost 0 bases and J lost 4, with 3 bases in between. The CDR3 loop is CASSVVADTQYF. CDR3 bases: TGTGCCAGCAGCGTAGTAGCAGATACGCAGTATTTT.

J is TRBJ1-1 and V is TRBV18, with D possibly matching TRBD1 (6 bases). V was clipped by 6 bases and J by 4 bases, with 15 bases between them. The CDR3 extends over 14 amino acids. CDR1 and CDR2 from the germline V gene are KGHSH and LQKENI. The CDR3 region is CASSGGRGSTEAFF. The DNA of the CDR3 is TGTGCCAGCTCCGGGGGCAGGGGTTCCACTGAAGCTTTCTTT.

V and J are TRBV12-5 and TRBJ2-5, with TRBD1 matching 7 bases. Trimming took 6 bases from V and 3 from J; bases not matched to a gene: 4. CDR3 length equals 13 residues. Germline assignment: CDR1 LGHNT and CDR2 FRNRAP. CDR3: CASGYTGEETQYF. The CDR3 coding sequence is TGTGCTAGTGGCTATACAGGGGAAGAGACCCAGTACTTC.